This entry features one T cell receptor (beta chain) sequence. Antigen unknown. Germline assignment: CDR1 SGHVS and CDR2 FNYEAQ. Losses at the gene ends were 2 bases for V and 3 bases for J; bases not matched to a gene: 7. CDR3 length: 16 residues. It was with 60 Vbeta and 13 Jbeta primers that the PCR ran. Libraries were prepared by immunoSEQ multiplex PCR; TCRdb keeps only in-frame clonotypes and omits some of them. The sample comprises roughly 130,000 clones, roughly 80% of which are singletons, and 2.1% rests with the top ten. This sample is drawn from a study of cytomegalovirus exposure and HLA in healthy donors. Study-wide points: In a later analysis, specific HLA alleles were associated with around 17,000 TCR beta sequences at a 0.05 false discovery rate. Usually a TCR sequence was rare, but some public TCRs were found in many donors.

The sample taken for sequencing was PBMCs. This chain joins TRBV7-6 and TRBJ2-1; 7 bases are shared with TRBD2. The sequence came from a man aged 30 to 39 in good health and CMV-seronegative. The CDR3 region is CASSLRAGSNYNEQFF. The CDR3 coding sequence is TGTGCCAGCAGCTTACGAGCGGGGAGCAACTACAATGAGCAGTTCTTC.